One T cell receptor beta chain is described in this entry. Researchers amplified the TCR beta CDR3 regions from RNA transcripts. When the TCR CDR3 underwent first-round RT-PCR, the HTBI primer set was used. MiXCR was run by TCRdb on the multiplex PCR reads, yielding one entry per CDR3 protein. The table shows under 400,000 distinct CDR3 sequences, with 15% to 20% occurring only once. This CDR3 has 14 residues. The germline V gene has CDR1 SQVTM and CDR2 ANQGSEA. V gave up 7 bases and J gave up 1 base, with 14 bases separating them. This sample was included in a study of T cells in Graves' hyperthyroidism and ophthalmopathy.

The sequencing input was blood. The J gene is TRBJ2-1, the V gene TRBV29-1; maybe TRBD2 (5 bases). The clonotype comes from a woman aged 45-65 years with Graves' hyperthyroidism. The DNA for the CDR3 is TGCAGCGGCGGCTCCAGCGGATCCTACAATGAGCAGTTCTTC. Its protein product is CSGGSSGSYNEQFF.